One sample yielded the 21 T cell receptor beta chains listed below, sequenced in a study of cytomegalovirus exposure and HLA in healthy donors. PCR amplification relied on 60 Vbeta primers (plus 13 Jbeta primers). Profiling relied on immunoSEQ multiplex PCR, and the TCRdb table lists in-frame clones only, not all of them. This table has fewer than 150,000 clones, around 78% appearing once. Sequencing used PBMCs. Receptors were obtained from a male donor in good health and CMV-seronegative.

This chain links TRBV5-8 with TRBJ1-5, with 11 bases identical to TRBD1. The trim removed 2 bases at V and 1 base at J, leaving 5 bases unmatched. The CDR3 runs to 17 residues. Germline-derived CDR1 and CDR2 are SGHTS and YDEGEE. CDR3 sequence reads: CASSLGQGAMSNQPQHF. For the CDR3, the DNA is TGTGCCAGCAGCTTAGGACAGGGGGCTATGAGCAATCAGCCCCAGCATTTT.

The J gene is TRBJ1-5, the V gene TRBV27; 8 bases are shared with TRBD1. The CDR3 runs to 18 residues. Germline V lookup: CDR1 MNHEY, CDR2 SMNVEV (reference sequence). V gave up 1 base and J gave up 2 bases; unmatched junction bases: 10. CDR3 nucleotide sequence: TGTGCCAGCAGTTTATTTGGAGCGACAGGGGTTCGCAATCAGCCCCAGCATTTT. It encodes CASSLFGATGVRNQPQHF.

This clone was counted a single time. This chain links TRBV7-9 with TRBJ1-2; 7 nucleotides match TRBD1. This CDR3 spans 11 amino acids. Germline V CDR1 and CDR2: SEHNR, FQNEAQ (reference sequence). V lost 5 bases, J lost 8 bases, and 2 bases stayed unmatched. CDR3: CASSETGGYTF. The CDR3 nucleotides are TGTGCCAGCAGCGAGACAGGGGGCTACACCTTC.

The CDR3: CASSLTGEPYNEQFF. CDR3 sequence (DNA): TGTGCCAGTAGCCTGACAGGGGAACCCTACAATGAGCAGTTCTTC. V gene TRBV19 combines with J gene TRBJ2-1; 8 bases align to TRBD1. This CDR3 is 15 amino acids long. The germline gives CDR1 LNHDA, CDR2 SQIVND (reference sequence). V was clipped by 6 bases and J by 2 bases; unmatched bases: 6.

This clone was recorded once. The chain uses TRBV7-8 and TRBJ2-2, with 10 bases that match TRBD2. The CDR3 totals 18 residues. The V and J ends lost 0 bases and 3 bases, in that order; junction bases with no gene match: 7. Germline CDR1 SGHVS, CDR2 FQNEAQ. The CDR3 region has the DNA TGTGCCAGCAGCTTAGCGTTAACTAGCGGGACGTACACCGGGGAGCTGTTTTTT. Residues: CASSLALTSGTYTGELFF.

V gene TRBV19 combines with J gene TRBJ2-7, with TRBD2 matching over 7 bases. Germline V lookup: CDR1 LNHDA, CDR2 SQIVND (reference sequence). CDR3 length: 15 amino acids. Unmatched junction bases numbered 8, after V lost 5 bases and J lost 1 base. In DNA, the CDR3 is TGTGCCAGTAGTCACCTAGCGGAGGGGTCCTACGAGCAGTACTTC. Translation gives CASSHLAEGSYEQYF.

This chain connects TRBV15 to TRBJ1-5; TRBD1 might be the D (5 bases). The CDR3 length is 18 residues. Per the germline V gene, CDR1 is LNHNV and CDR2 is YYDKDF (reference sequence). V lost 0 bases, J lost 4 bases, and 19 bases lay in between. The CDR3 protein is CATSRDGGGVEWNQPQHF. DNA for the CDR3: TGTGCCACCAGCAGAGATGGTGGGGGGGTGGAATGGAATCAGCCCCAGCATTTT.

V is TRBV10-3 and J is TRBJ2-7, with 8 bases aligning to TRBD1. V lost 4 bases, J lost 2 bases, and 4 bases stayed unmatched. CDR1 is ENHRY, CDR2 SYGVKD, per germline. The CDR3 extends over 14 amino acids. For the CDR3, the DNA is TGTGCCATCAGTGTCGGACAGGGTCCCTACGAGCAGTACTTC. This encodes CAISVGQGPYEQYF.

This chain connects TRBV30 to TRBJ1-2, with D uncertain. The germline gives CDR1 GTSNPN, CDR2 SVGIG (reference sequence). This CDR3 contains 14 residues. V lost 0 bases and J lost 8, with 16 bases in between. The CDR3 here is CAWSVRRPPGGYTF. CDR3 bases: TGTGCCTGGAGTGTACGGAGGCCCCCTGGGGGCTACACCTTC. Supplemented by reference TRBV30 and TRBJ1-2, the full variable domain reads SQTIHQWPATLVQPVGSPLSLECTVEGTSNPNLYWYRQAAGRGLQLLFYSVGIGQISSEVPQNLSASRPQDRQFILSSKKLLLSDSGFYLCAWSVRRPPGGYTFGSGTRLTVV.

The genes are TRBV30 and TRBJ2-7; 7 positions match TRBD1. CDR1 is GTSNPN, CDR2 SVGIG, per germline (reference sequence). The CDR3 is 11 amino acids. Unmatched junction bases numbered 3, after V lost 4 bases and J lost 6 bases. This CDR3 is CAWTQGSEQYF. The CDR3 bases are TGTGCCTGGACACAGGGGAGCGAGCAGTACTTC. Drawing the rest from reference TRBV30 and TRBJ2-7, the complete variable domain is SQTIHQWPATLVQPVGSPLSLECTVEGTSNPNLYWYRQAAGRGLQLLFYSVGIGQISSEVPQNLSASRPQDRQFILSSKKLLLSDSGFYLCAWTQGSEQYFGPGTRLTVT.

The rearrangement joins TRBV19 to TRBJ2-7; D is possibly TRBD2 (6 bases). Germline V gene data show CDR1 as LNHDA and CDR2 as SQIVND (reference sequence). The CDR3 spans 15 residues. Trimming took 3 bases from V and 0 from J, leaving 12 bases between them. The CDR3 loop is CASSMSPGLSYEQYF. The CDR3 DNA follows: TGTGCCAGTAGTATGTCGCCGGGACTCTCCTACGAGCAGTACTTC. Drawing the rest from reference TRBV19 and TRBJ2-7, the complete variable domain is DGGITQSPKYLFRKEGQNVTLSCEQNLNHDAMYWYRQDPGQGLRLIYYSQIVNDFQKGDIAEGYSVSREKKESFPLTVTSAQKNPTAFYLCASSMSPGLSYEQYFGPGTRLTVT.

The V and J genes are TRBV29-1 and TRBJ1-1; 8 bases align to TRBD1. The CDR3 sequence is 15 residues long. Trimming removed 1 base from V and 4 bases from J; junction bases left unmatched: 8. Germline values: CDR1 SQVTM, CDR2 ANQGSEA. The CDR3 region has the DNA TGCAGCGTTGAAGTCCGGGGACAGGTCGTCACTGAAGCTTTCTTT. Amino acid sequence: CSVEVRGQVVTEAFF.

V usage is TRBV2 and J usage is TRBJ2-2; D ambiguous. V lost 7 bases and J 5 bases, leaving 8 bases between the germline ends. Germline values: CDR1 SNHLY, CDR2 FYNNEI. This CDR3 is built from 12 residues. The DNA of the CDR3 is TGTGCCAGCATAGATTGGACCGGGGAGCTGTTTTTT. Translating gives CASIDWTGELFF.

This clone was seen a single time. Written as DNA, the CDR3 is TGTGCCAGCAGTGAAGCGCGTCGAGACGAGCAGTACTTC. Residues: CASSEARRDEQYF. The chain links TRBV2 to TRBJ2-7; unclear D gene. V gave up 0 bases and J gave up 5 bases, with 8 bases separating them. The CDR3 is made up of 13 amino acids. CDR1 and CDR2 from the germline V gene are SNHLY and FYNNEI.

The chain carries TRBV4-2 and TRBJ1-2, with 11 bases identical to TRBD1. The V and J ends lost 8 bases and 7 bases, in that order; junction bases with no gene match: 6. Germline V gene data show CDR1 as LGHNA and CDR2 as YNFKEQ. The CDR3 totals 13 residues. CDR3 region: CASGQGAYGGYTF. CDR3 DNA: TGTGCCAGCGGACAGGGGGCGTACGGTGGCTACACCTTC.

This clone was seen only a few times. The chain carries TRBV29-1 and TRBJ1-1; 7 bases are shared with TRBD1. This CDR3 is 14 amino acids long. CDR1 and CDR2 (germline): SQVTM, ANQGSEA. Losses at the gene ends were 2 bases for V and 0 bases for J; bases not matched to a gene: 3. CDR3 sequence: CSVEQGVMNTEAFF. Written as DNA, the CDR3 is TGCAGCGTTGAACAGGGGGTAATGAACACTGAAGCTTTCTTT.

The chain is built from TRBV5-1 and TRBJ1-2; 7 positions match TRBD1. The CDR3 runs to 12 residues. CDR1 is SGHRS, CDR2 YFSETQ, per germline. Unmatched junction bases numbered 3, after V lost 4 bases and J lost 6 bases. CDR3 region: CASSITGDGYTF. CDR3 coding DNA: TGCGCCAGCAGCATTACAGGGGATGGCTACACCTTC.

The chain links TRBV11-2 to TRBJ2-7; the D gene is possibly TRBD1 (5 bases). Looked up from germline, CDR1 is SGHAT and CDR2 is FQNNGV. CDR3 length: 14 residues. The ends were cut back, 4 bases at V and 3 bases at J, with 13 bases in the middle. For the CDR3, the DNA is TGTGCCAGCAGCTGGGGCCCCGACCGCTACGAGCAGTACTTC. Translated, it gives CASSWGPDRYEQYF. Full variable domain (rest looked up from reference TRBV11-2 and TRBJ2-7): EAGVAQSPRYKIIEKRQSVAFWCNPISGHATLYWYQQILGQGPKLLIQFQNNGVVDDSQLPKDRFSAERLKGVDSTLKIQPAKLEDSAVYLCASSWGPDRYEQYFGPGTRLTVT.

This sequence joins TRBV9 and TRBJ1-1; 7 bases align to TRBD1. From germline, CDR1 is SGDLS and CDR2 YYNGEE. J was trimmed by 0 bases and V by 3 bases; bases with no gene match: 2. The CDR3 consists of 14 residues. The CDR3 sequence is CASSEGQMNTEAFF. CDR3 DNA: TGTGCCAGCAGCGAGGGACAGATGAACACTGAAGCTTTCTTT.

This rearrangement joins TRBV9 to TRBJ1-1, with D maybe TRBD1 (5 bases). The CDR3 is made up of 14 amino acids. The ends were cut back, 3 bases at V and 1 base at J, with 10 bases in the middle. Germline lookup yields CDR1 SGDLS and CDR2 YYNGEE. In DNA form, the CDR3 reads TGTGCCAGCAGCGGGACAAGTGGGAACACTGAAGCTTTCTTT. Protein product: CASSGTSGNTEAFF.

V is TRBV27 and J is TRBJ1-2; 7 positions match TRBD1. Germline V gene data show CDR1 as MNHEY and CDR2 as SMNVEV (reference sequence). The CDR3 loop spans 15 amino acids. The V gene end was trimmed by 5 bases and the J gene end by 6 bases; junction bases not matched to a gene: 12. The CDR3 DNA reads TGTGCCAGCAGTGGCGTGAGGGGGCGTTGGGATGGCTACACCTTC. Translated, it gives CASSGVRGRWDGYTF.